This note documents a single TCR beta chain sequence. The data belong to a study of cytomegalovirus exposure and HLA in healthy donors. Study context: Samples from HLA-typed donors yielded about 85 million unique TCRs in an early data release.

PCR used 60 Vbeta primers and 13 Jbeta primers. The assay was immunoSEQ multiplex PCR, and TCRdb's table has in-frame clones only and misses some. The profile shows approximately 32,000 clones, approximately 80% of them singletons. The CDR3 spans 13 residues. V shed 5 bases, J shed 4 bases, and the junction held 6 bases outside the gene matches. Germline V CDR1 and CDR2: SQVTM, ANQGSEA. This rearrangement joins TRBV29-1 to TRBJ2-7, with 9 bases aligning to TRBD1. This TCR was recovered from a woman younger than 35 in good health and CMV-seronegative. The sequencing input was PBMCs. In DNA, the CDR3 is TGCAGCGTTTCTTGGACAGGGGTTTACGAGCAGTACTTC. Translation gives CSVSWTGVYEQYF.